This T cell receptor (beta chain) was recovered during a study of cytomegalovirus exposure and HLA in healthy donors. Study-wide results and limits: Accurate prediction of most subjects' HLA-A and HLA-B alleles from TCR beta sequences was reported. Analysis was performed later, and it showed HLA-associated TCR beta chains to be more clonally expanded than equally common others. In a later analysis, common viral pathogens appeared linked to several of the most significant clusters. The presence/absence work took it that sequencing depth was about the same across donors.

The germline CDR1 and CDR2 sequences are SGHNT and YYREEE (reference sequence). V shed 2 bases and J shed 0 bases, with 5 bases lying between them. This CDR3 contains 14 residues. PCR primers comprised 60 Vbeta and 13 Jbeta primers. Profiled with immunoSEQ multiplex PCR; TCRdb holds only in-frame clones, not every one. The top ten clones hold 2.5% to 3.5% of a sample with over 150,000 clones, about 77% of them seen once. As regards this clone: Its antigen is unidentified.

The sequenced material came from PBMCs. V and J are TRBV5-4 and TRBJ1-4; D not certain. This TCR was recovered from a woman aged 25 to 39 in good health and CMV-seronegative. The CDR3 region is CASSFRTTNEKLFF. The CDR3 DNA sequence: TGTGCCAGCAGCTTCAGGACAACTAATGAAAAACTGTTTTTT. The variable domain in full, completed from reference TRBV5-4 and TRBJ1-4, reads ETGVTQSPTHLIKTRGQQVTLRCSSQSGHNTVSWYQQALGQGPQFIFQYYREEENGRGNFPPRFSGLQFPNYSSELNVNALELDDSALYLCASSFRTTNEKLFFGSGTQLSVL.